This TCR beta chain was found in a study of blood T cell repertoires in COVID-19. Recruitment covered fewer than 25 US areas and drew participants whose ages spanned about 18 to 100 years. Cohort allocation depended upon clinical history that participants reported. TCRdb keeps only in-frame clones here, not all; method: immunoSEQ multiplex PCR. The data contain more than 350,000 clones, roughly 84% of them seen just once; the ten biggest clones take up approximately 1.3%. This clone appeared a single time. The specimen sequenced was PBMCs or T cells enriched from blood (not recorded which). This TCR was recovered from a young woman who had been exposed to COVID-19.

In nucleotides, the CDR3 is TGCAGTGCTAGTCGTGTGACGACAGATTTCACCGGGGAGCTGTTTTTT. Amino acid sequence: CSASRVTTDFTGELFF. The chain links TRBV20-1 to TRBJ2-2, with a weak D call TRBD1 (5 bases). Germline assignment: CDR1 DFQATT and CDR2 SNEGSKA (reference sequence). The CDR3 runs 16 residues. V gave up 3 bases and J gave up 4 bases, with 18 bases separating them.